The 22 T cell receptor beta chains in this list originate from one sample, sequenced in a study of blood T cell repertoires in COVID-19. The protocol was immunoSEQ multiplex PCR, while the TCRdb copy is restricted to in-frame clones and leaves out a portion. The repertoire holds about 150,000 clones, around 90% seen once, with about 0.57% in the top ten. Sequenced input: peripheral blood. The origin of the receptors is a man aged 45-60 years with acute or convalescent COVID-19.

CDR3 nucleotides: TGTGCCAGCAGTCCGGGGAATAGCAATCAGCCCCAGCATTTT. Protein: CASSPGNSNQPQHF. This rearrangement joins TRBV27 to TRBJ1-5; D gene uncertain. Germline CDR1 MNHEY, CDR2 SMNVEV (reference sequence). The V and J ends lost 5 bases and 0 bases respectively, with 8 bases between them. The CDR3 runs to 14 residues.

CDR3 loop: CASSQTRQAPYEQYF. The CDR3 coding sequence is TGTGCCAGCAGCCAAACTCGACAGGCCCCCTACGAGCAGTACTTC. The chain combines TRBV4-2 with TRBJ2-7; the D gene is possibly TRBD1 (6 bases). The CDR3 totals 15 residues. Trimming removed 2 bases from V and 2 bases from J, with 13 bases in between. Germline V gene lookup returns CDR1 LGHNA and CDR2 YNFKEQ.

The chain couples TRBV6-5 to TRBJ2-1; 7 nucleotides line up with TRBD1. This CDR3 has 15 amino acids. The V gene's germline CDR1 is MNHEY and CDR2 SVGAGI. Trimming cost V 7 bases and J 4 bases; bases outside gene matches: 10. CDR3 sequence (DNA): TGTGCCAGCACCCACGGGACAGCTTTTTACAATGAGCAGTTCTTC. Its translation: CASTHGTAFYNEQFF.

This chain connects TRBV6-2 or TRBV6-3 to TRBJ2-1, with 8 bases that match TRBD2. The CDR3 contains 15 residues. V was pared by 5 bases and J by 3 bases, with 6 bases of the junction left unmatched. Germline values: CDR1 MNHEY, CDR2 SVGEGT. The CDR3 nucleotides are TGTGCCAGCAGTACTCCGGGACTAGTCTACAATGAGCAGTTCTTC. This translates into CASSTPGLVYNEQFF.

The rearrangement links TRBV27 to TRBJ1-1; TRBD1 agrees at 10 bases. With 3 bases clipped from V and 2 bases from J, the junction kept 6 bases outside the gene matches. The CDR3 length is 16 residues. Germline-derived CDR1 and CDR2 are MNHEY and SMNVEV (reference sequence). The CDR3 region has the DNA TGTGCCAGCAGTTTTCGGACAGGGGGACCAAACACTGAAGCTTTCTTT. It specifies CASSFRTGGPNTEAFF.

This clone has only one observation. The chain employs TRBV2 and TRBJ1-5; D perhaps matches TRBD1 (5 bases). Trimming took 4 bases from V and 4 from J, leaving 17 bases between them. The CDR3 covers 16 residues. CDR1 and CDR2 from the germline V gene are SNHLY and FYNNEI. This CDR3 is CASSGVPGRENQPQHF. CDR3 DNA: TGTGCCAGCAGTGGAGTTCCAGGGAGGGAGAATCAGCCCCAGCATTTT.

The chain recombines TRBV7-2 with TRBJ2-5, with a tentative D call TRBD1 (7 bases). V lost 4 bases and J 3 bases, leaving 15 bases between the germline ends. Germline CDR1 reads SGHTA; CDR2 reads FQGNSA. The CDR3 consists of 15 residues. DNA of the CDR3: TGTGCCAGCAGCTATCAGGGGGGAAAAGAAGAGACCCAGTACTTC. Translated: CASSYQGGKEETQYF.

The chain uses TRBV7-3 and TRBJ2-1; TRBD1 aligns across 11 bases. V shed 5 bases and J 4 bases; nucleotides not matched to a gene: 10. The CDR3 has 17 residues. Germline CDR1 SGHTA, CDR2 FQGTGA. The CDR3 DNA sequence: TGTGCCAGCAGCCCGCGGACAGGGGGCGGGATATACAATGAGCAGTTCTTC. This translates into CASSPRTGGGIYNEQFF.

The chain employs TRBV6-5 and TRBJ2-3, with 10 bases aligning to TRBD1. J lost 6 bases, V lost 6 bases, and 3 bases had no gene match. Looked up from germline, CDR1 is MNHEY and CDR2 is SVGAGI. The length of the CDR3 is 13 residues. The CDR3 loop is CASRGTGEDTQYF. For the CDR3, the DNA is TGTGCCAGCAGAGGGACAGGGGAGGATACGCAGTATTTT.

The V gene is TRBV28, the J gene TRBJ1-1; D is unclear. V was cut by 4 bases and J by 1 base, with 7 bases left in between. The CDR3 totals 13 residues. CDR1 is MDHEN and CDR2 is SYDVKM in the germline V gene. In DNA form, the CDR3 reads TGTGCCAGCAGTTCCTACAGGAACACTGAAGCTTTCTTT. This codes for CASSSYRNTEAFF.

The chain carries TRBV3-1 (or the pseudogene TRBV3-2) and TRBJ2-3; 12 bases agree with TRBD2. The V and J ends lost 1 base and 4 bases, in that order; junction bases with no gene match: 3. Germline CDR1 is LGHDT and CDR2 is YNNKEL (reference sequence). The CDR3 is made up of 16 amino acids. CDR3 loop: CASSQGLAGESDTQYF. The CDR3 DNA follows: TGTGCCAGCAGCCAAGGACTAGCGGGGGAGTCAGATACGCAGTATTTT.

This sequence joins TRBV19 and TRBJ1-2, with 8 bases aligning to TRBD1. Looked up from germline, CDR1 is LNHDA and CDR2 is SQIVND (reference sequence). The CDR3 covers 14 residues. Trimming took 5 bases from V and 0 from J; bases not matched to a gene: 2. CDR3 sequence reads: CASSWTGTNYGYTF. The CDR3 DNA sequence: TGTGCCAGTAGTTGGACAGGGACTAACTATGGCTACACCTTC.

The chain uses TRBV6-2 or TRBV6-3 and TRBJ2-1, with 9 bases identical to TRBD2. Germline CDR1 reads MNHEY; CDR2 reads SVGEGT. The CDR3 runs 16 residues. The V gene end was trimmed by 6 bases and the J gene end by 4 bases; junction bases not matched to a gene: 10. CDR3 region: CASSGLLAGRYNEQFF. The CDR3 coding sequence is TGTGCCAGCAGCGGACTACTAGCGGGCCGGTACAATGAGCAGTTCTTC.

This chain links TRBV19 with TRBJ1-4; 8 positions match TRBD1. The CDR3 is made up of 17 amino acids. V trimming: 10 bases; J trimming: 0 bases; junction bases outside the gene matches: 13. Per the germline V gene, CDR1 is LNHDA and CDR2 is SQIVND (reference sequence). In nucleotides, the CDR3 is TGTGCCACCCGAGACAGGGGAGGTCTTGCAACTAATGAAAAACTGTTTTTT. Amino acid sequence: CATRDRGGLATNEKLFF.

This clone was found once. V gene TRBV7-8 combines with J gene TRBJ1-5, with 7 bases matching TRBD1. CDR3 length: 16 residues. Trimming at V came to 2 bases and at J to 3 bases, leaving 7 bases not matched to a gene. Germline loops: CDR1 SGHVS, CDR2 FQNEAQ. CDR3 loop: CASSLIPGGTNQPQHF. DNA of the CDR3: TGTGCCAGCAGCTTAATCCCAGGGGGGACCAATCAGCCCCAGCATTTT.

There are a few counts of this clone. The genes are TRBV24-1 and TRBJ1-2; D is ambiguous. The length of the CDR3 is 14 residues. CDR1 and CDR2 from the germline V gene are KGHDR and SFDVKD. Deletions cut 4 bases from V and 7 bases from J, with 15 bases between. In DNA, the CDR3 is TGTGCCACCAGTGACCCGGCGCGTTCGGGTGGCTACACCTTC. It specifies CATSDPARSGGYTF.

This chain joins TRBV11-2 and TRBJ2-1; 9 nucleotides align to TRBD1. J lost 6 bases, V lost 0 bases, and 6 bases had no gene match. Germline CDR1 reads SGHAT; CDR2 reads FQNNGV. There are 16 residues in the CDR3. DNA of the CDR3: TGTGCCAGCAGCTTAGAGCGGACAGGGGATTTCAATGAGCAGTTCTTC. Translated, it gives CASSLERTGDFNEQFF. The whole variable domain, filled in from reference TRBV11-2 and TRBJ2-1, reads EAGVAQSPRYKIIEKRQSVAFWCNPISGHATLYWYQQILGQGPKLLIQFQNNGVVDDSQLPKDRFSAERLKGVDSTLKIQPAKLEDSAVYLCASSLERTGDFNEQFFGPGTRLTVL.

The V and J genes are TRBV28 and TRBJ1-5; D not certain. The CDR3 length is 16 residues. The germline gives CDR1 MDHEN, CDR2 SYDVKM. Deletions cut 6 bases from V and 1 base from J, with 16 bases between. For the CDR3, the DNA is TGTGCCAGCAGGACGGTGGCGGTGGCAAGCAATCAGCCCCAGCATTTT. Translating it yields CASRTVAVASNQPQHF. Full variable domain (missing parts from reference TRBV28 and TRBJ1-5): DVKVTQSSRYLVKRTGEKVFLECVQDMDHENMFWYRQDPGLGLRLIYFSYDVKMKEKGDIPEGYSVSREKKERFSLILESASTNQTSMYLCASRTVAVASNQPQHFGDGTRLSIL.

The chain uses TRBV28 and TRBJ1-1; possibly TRBD1 for D (5 bases). The CDR3 has 13 amino acids. The germline V gene encodes CDR1 MDHEN and CDR2 SYDVKM. The V gene lost 10 bases and the J gene lost 4 bases, with 16 bases spanning the gap. Here the CDR3 reads CAIRVGGSTEAFF. Written as DNA, the CDR3 is TGTGCCATCCGGGTGGGGGGAAGCACTGAAGCTTTCTTT.

This chain uses TRBV5-1 with TRBJ1-1; the match to TRBD1 covers 9 bases. This CDR3 spans 16 amino acids. V dropped 4 bases and J dropped 0; count of bases not matched to a gene: 7. Germline assignment: CDR1 SGHRS and CDR2 YFSETQ. Written as DNA, the CDR3 is TGCGCCAGCAGCCCATACAGGGGGCTCATGAACACTGAAGCTTTCTTT. Its protein is CASSPYRGLMNTEAFF.

This clone was seen only a few times. CDR3: CASSQKTGIYGYTF. CDR3 nucleotides: TGTGCCAGCAGCCAAAAAACAGGGATCTATGGCTACACCTTC. This chain links TRBV3-1 (or the pseudogene TRBV3-2) with TRBJ1-2, with a tentative D call TRBD1 (6 bases). Germline V gene sequence: CDR1 LGHDT, CDR2 YNNKEL (reference sequence). Trimming removed 2 bases at V and 4 bases at J, with 11 bases between. CDR3 size: 14 residues.

The J gene is TRBJ2-2, the V gene TRBV27; TRBD2 matches at 11 bases. J gave up 0 bases and V 6 bases, and 0 bases lay outside the gene matches. From germline, CDR1 is MNHEY and CDR2 SMNVEV (reference sequence). This CDR3 comprises 15 residues. CDR3 coding DNA: TGTGCCAGCAGGGGACTAGCGGCGAACACCGGGGAGCTGTTTTTT. Translated, it gives CASRGLAANTGELFF.